The 10 T cell receptor beta chains presented below share a single source sample, sequenced in a study of T-cell memory formation after mild COVID-19 (dated by TCRdb to 2020 to 2022). The library came from 5' RACE. Sequencing instrument: Illumina NovaSeq 6000. In-frame beta chains were kept once TCRdb had trimmed the public reads at Q25 with fastp and called clones with MiXCR. Rows merge per CDR3 protein into single entries with the most common DNA and genes. The table for this sample lists about 110,000 distinct CDR3 sequences; over 15% of them were counted only once. Around 5.1% of the sample is held by the ten biggest clonotypes. Source material: PBMCs or a T cell subset sorted from them (not recorded which). These receptors all stem from a man between 18 and 35 years old who had mild COVID-19 (a few samples of this study predate the infection). The sample titles of this study are shuffled in the database, so cell type and time point are left out; the donor was told from shared clones.

This chain connects TRBV5-1 to TRBJ2-1; 13 nucleotides align to TRBD2. The CDR3 is 16 residues long. The V gene end was trimmed by 4 bases and the J gene end by 4 bases; junction bases not matched to a gene: 5. CDR1 and CDR2 (germline): SGHRS, YFSETQ. The CDR3 bases are TGCGCCAGCAGCCTTCAACTAGCGGGAGGGTACAATGAGCAGTTCTTC. Amino acids: CASSLQLAGGYNEQFF. The whole variable domain, filled in from reference TRBV5-1 and TRBJ2-1, reads KAGVTQTPRYLIKTRGQQVTLSCSPISGHRSVSWYQQTPGQGLQFLFEYFSETQRNKGNFPGRFSGRQFSNSRSEMNVSTLELGDSALYLCASSLQLAGGYNEQFFGPGTRLTVL.

The chain combines TRBV20-1 with TRBJ1-1; D is ambiguous. Trimming stripped 0 bases from V and 3 bases from J, with 11 bases between. The CDR3 extends over 14 amino acids. Germline CDR1 is DFQATT and CDR2 is SNEGSKA (reference sequence). In DNA form, the CDR3 reads TGCAGTGCTAGAGATCCTAGAAGAGACACTGAAGCTTTCTTT. It encodes CSARDPRRDTEAFF.

The CDR3 bases are TGTGCCAGCAGTTACGGTCTGTTGGGGGTCCAACTGAACACTGAAGCTTTCTTT. It codes for CASSYGLLGVQLNTEAFF. V usage is TRBV6-2 or TRBV6-3 and J usage is TRBJ1-1; D may be TRBD1 (5 bases). This CDR3 region has 18 residues. CDR1 is MNHEY and CDR2 is SVGEGT in the germline V gene. The ends were cut back, 2 bases at V and 0 bases at J, with 19 bases in the middle.

This clonotype was counted a few times. V and J are TRBV6-5 and TRBJ2-3, with 9 bases fitting TRBD1. The CDR3 has 16 amino acids. V lost 5 bases and J lost 1; bases outside the gene matches: 7. Germline V gives CDR1 MNHEY, CDR2 SVGAGI. CDR3 DNA sequence: TGTGCCAGCAGTAGGACAGGGGTGCTACGCACAGATACGCAGTATTTT. This gives the protein CASSRTGVLRTDTQYF.

The chain joins TRBV2 to TRBJ1-5; perhaps TRBD1 as D (6 bases). CDR1 is SNHLY and CDR2 is FYNNEI in the germline V gene. The CDR3 has 12 amino acids. The V end was cut by 8 bases, the J end by 2 bases, with 7 bases between. The CDR3 loop is CASAGGNQPQHF. CDR3 nucleotide sequence: TGTGCCAGCGCAGGGGGCAATCAGCCCCAGCATTTT.

A few counts support this clonotype. This chain connects TRBV24-1 to TRBJ1-1; 11 nucleotides match TRBD1. Trimming took 4 bases from V and 2 from J; bases not matched to a gene: 11. Germline CDR1 reads KGHDR; CDR2 reads SFDVKD. This CDR3 has 18 residues. DNA for the CDR3: TGTGCCACCAGTGACGCCACCGGGACAGGGGGACCTAACACTGAAGCTTTCTTT. It is translated as CATSDATGTGGPNTEAFF.

This clonotype was seen only a few times. The V call is TRBV6-2 or TRBV6-3, the J call TRBJ1-6; D remains ambiguous. V lost 3 bases, J lost 5 bases, and 8 bases lay in between. The CDR3 extends over 14 amino acids. CDR1 and CDR2 (germline): MNHEY, SVGEGT. CDR3 protein: CASSYRTDNSPLHF. The DNA of the CDR3 is TGTGCCAGCAGTTATAGGACGGATAATTCACCCCTCCACTTT.

This clonotype was counted between two and nine times. The rearrangement links TRBV9 to TRBJ1-2, with 7 bases aligning to TRBD1. The length of the CDR3 is 13 residues. From germline, CDR1 is SGDLS and CDR2 YYNGEE. The J segment lost 7 bases and the V segment lost 4 bases, leaving 7 bases of the junction unmatched. The CDR3 region has the DNA TGTGCCAGCAGCTTTAGAGGGGGCTCTGGCTACACCTTC. It translates to CASSFRGGSGYTF. Complete variable domain (other parts from reference TRBV9 and TRBJ1-2): DSGVTQTPKHLITATGQRVTLRCSPRSGDLSVYWYQQSLDQGLQFLIQYYNGEERAKGNILERFSAQQFPDLHSELNLSSLELGDSALYFCASSFRGGSGYTFGSGTRLTVV.

The chain uses TRBV5-1 and TRBJ1-2; the match to TRBD1 covers 7 bases. The CDR3 has 14 residues. Per germline, CDR1 SGHRS and CDR2 YFSETQ. V trimming: 5 bases; J trimming: 5 bases; junction bases outside the gene matches: 9. The CDR3 DNA sequence: TGCGCCAGCAGTCCCGGGACAGCAGGTTATGGCTACACCTTC. Translated: CASSPGTAGYGYTF.

V usage is TRBV7-3 and J usage is TRBJ2-7; D possibly corresponds to TRBD1 (6 bases). Germline-derived CDR1 and CDR2 are SGHTA and FQGTGA. The CDR3 consists of 15 residues. The V and J ends lost 5 bases and 0 bases respectively, with 14 bases between them. CDR3 DNA: TGTGCCAGCAGCCGCAGGGGCCGACCCTCCTACGAGCAGTACTTC. Its translation is CASSRRGRPSYEQYF.